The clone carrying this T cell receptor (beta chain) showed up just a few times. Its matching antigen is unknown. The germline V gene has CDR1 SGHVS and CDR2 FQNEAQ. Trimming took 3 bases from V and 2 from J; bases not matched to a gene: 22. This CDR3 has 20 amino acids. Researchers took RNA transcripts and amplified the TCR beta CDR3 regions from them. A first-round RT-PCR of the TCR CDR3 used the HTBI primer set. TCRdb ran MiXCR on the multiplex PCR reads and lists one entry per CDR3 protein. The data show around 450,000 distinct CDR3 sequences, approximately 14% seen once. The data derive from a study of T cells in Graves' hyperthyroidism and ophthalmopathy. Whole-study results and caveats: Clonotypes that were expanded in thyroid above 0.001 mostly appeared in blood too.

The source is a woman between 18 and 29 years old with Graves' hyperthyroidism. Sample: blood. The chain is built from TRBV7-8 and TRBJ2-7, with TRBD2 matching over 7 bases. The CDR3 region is CASSFPSASSGVLPTYEQYF. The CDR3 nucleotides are TGTGCCAGCAGCTTCCCCTCAGCTTCTAGCGGTGTACTCCCGACCTACGAGCAGTACTTC.